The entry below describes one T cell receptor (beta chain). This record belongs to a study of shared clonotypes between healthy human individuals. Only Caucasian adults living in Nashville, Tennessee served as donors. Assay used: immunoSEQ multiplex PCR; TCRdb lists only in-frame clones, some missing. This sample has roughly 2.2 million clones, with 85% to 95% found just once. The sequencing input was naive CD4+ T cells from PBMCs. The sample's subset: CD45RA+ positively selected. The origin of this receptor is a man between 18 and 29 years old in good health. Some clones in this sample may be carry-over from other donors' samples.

This chain's CDR3 is CASSLMASLSYEQYF. CDR3 coding DNA: TGTGCCAGCAGCTTAATGGCCAGCCTTTCCTACGAGCAGTACTTC. The J gene is TRBJ2-7, the V gene TRBV7-3, with D hard to call. This CDR3 has 15 residues. Trimming shortened V by 1 base and J by 1 base, and 11 bases separated the two germline ends. CDR1 is SGHTA, CDR2 FQGTGA, per germline.